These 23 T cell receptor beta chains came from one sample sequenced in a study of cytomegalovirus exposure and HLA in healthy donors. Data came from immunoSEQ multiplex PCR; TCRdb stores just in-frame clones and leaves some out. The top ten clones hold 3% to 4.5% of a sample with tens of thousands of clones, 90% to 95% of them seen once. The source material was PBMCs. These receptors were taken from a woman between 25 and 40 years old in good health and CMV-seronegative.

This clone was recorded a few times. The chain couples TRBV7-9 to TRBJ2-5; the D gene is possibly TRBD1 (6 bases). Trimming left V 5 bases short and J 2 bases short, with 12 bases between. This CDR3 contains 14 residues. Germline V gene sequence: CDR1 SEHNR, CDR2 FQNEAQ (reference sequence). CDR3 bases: TGTGCCAGCAGCCTCCGGACAGTTCAAGAGACCCAGTACTTC. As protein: CASSLRTVQETQYF.

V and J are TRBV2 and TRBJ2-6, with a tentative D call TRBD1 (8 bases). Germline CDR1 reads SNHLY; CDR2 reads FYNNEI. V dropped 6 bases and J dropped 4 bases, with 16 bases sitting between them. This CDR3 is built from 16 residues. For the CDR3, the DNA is TGTGCCAGCAGAAACCACAGGGGGGGCGGGGCCAACGTCCTGACTTTC. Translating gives CASRNHRGGGANVLTF. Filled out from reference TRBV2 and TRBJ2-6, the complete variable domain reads EPEVTQTPSHQVTQMGQEVILRCVPISNHLYFYWYRQILGQKVEFLVSFYNNEISEKSEIFDDQFSVERPDGSNFTLKIRSTKLEDSAMYFCASRNHRGGGANVLTFGAGSRLTVL.

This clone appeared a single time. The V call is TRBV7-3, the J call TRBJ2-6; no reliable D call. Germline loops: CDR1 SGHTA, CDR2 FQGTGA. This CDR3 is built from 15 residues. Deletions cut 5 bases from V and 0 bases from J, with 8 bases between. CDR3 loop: CASSPHNSGANVLTF. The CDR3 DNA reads TGTGCCAGCAGCCCGCACAACTCTGGGGCCAACGTCCTGACTTTC.

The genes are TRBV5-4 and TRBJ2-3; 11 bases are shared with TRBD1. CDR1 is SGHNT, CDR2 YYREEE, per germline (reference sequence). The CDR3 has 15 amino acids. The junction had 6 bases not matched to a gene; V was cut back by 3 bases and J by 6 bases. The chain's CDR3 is CASSSSGTGGDTQYF. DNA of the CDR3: TGTGCCAGCAGCTCCTCCGGGACAGGGGGGGATACGCAGTATTTT.

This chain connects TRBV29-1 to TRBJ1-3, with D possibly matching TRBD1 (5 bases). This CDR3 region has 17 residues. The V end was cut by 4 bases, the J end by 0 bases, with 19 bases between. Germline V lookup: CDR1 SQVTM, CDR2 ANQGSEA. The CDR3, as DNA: TGCAGCGTTGCTACGACTTCCAGGGCCTCCTCTGGAAACACCATATATTTT. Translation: CSVATTSRASSGNTIYF.

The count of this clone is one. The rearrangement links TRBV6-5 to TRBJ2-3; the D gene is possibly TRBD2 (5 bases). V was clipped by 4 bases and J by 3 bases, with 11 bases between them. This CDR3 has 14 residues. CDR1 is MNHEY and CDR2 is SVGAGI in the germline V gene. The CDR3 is CASSSGGFTDTQYF. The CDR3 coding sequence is TGTGCCAGCAGTTCGGGCGGGTTTACAGATACGCAGTATTTT.

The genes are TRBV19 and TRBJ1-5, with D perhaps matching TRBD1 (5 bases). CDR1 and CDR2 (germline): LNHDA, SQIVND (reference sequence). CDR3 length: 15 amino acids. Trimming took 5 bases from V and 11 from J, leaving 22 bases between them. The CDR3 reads CASSPDTGSWAAQHF. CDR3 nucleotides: TGTGCCAGTAGTCCCGATACAGGCTCCTGGGCAGCCCAGCATTTT.

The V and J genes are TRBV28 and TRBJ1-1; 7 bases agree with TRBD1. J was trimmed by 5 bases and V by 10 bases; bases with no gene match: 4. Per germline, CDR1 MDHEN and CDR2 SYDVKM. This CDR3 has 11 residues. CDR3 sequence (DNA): TGTGCCACCACAGGGGATACTGAAGCTTTCTTT. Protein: CATTGDTEAFF.

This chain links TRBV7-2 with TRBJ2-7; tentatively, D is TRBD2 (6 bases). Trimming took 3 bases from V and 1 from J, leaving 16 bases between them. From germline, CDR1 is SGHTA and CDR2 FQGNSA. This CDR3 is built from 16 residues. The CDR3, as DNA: TGTGCCAGCAGCTTCGCCGGGGGACTCTTATCCTACGAGCAGTACTTC. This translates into CASSFAGGLLSYEQYF. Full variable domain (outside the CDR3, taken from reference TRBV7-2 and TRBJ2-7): GAGVSQSPSNKVTEKGKDVELRCDPISGHTALYWYRQSLGQGLEFLIYFQGNSAPDKSGLPSDRFSAERTGGSVSTLTIQRTQQEDSAVYLCASSFAGGLLSYEQYFGPGTRLTVT.

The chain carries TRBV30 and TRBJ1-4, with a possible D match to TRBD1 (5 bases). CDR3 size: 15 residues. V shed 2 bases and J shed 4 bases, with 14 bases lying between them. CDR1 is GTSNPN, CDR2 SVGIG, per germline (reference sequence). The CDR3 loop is CAWSIWEDNNEKLFF. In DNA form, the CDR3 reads TGTGCCTGGAGTATATGGGAGGACAATAATGAAAAACTGTTTTTT.

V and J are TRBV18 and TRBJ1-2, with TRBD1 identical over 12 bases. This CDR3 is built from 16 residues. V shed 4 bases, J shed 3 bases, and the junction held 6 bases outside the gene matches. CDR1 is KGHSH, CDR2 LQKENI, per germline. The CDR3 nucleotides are TGTGCCAGCTCACAGGGACAGGGGGCGAGGGACTATGGCTACACCTTC. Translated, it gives CASSQGQGARDYGYTF.

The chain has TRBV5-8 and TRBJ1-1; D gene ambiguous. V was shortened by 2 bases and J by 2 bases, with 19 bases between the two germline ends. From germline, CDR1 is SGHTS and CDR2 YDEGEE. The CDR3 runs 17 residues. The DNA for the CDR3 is TGTGCCAGCAGCTTAGGTTTGGCGGATTGGGTAAACACTGAAGCTTTCTTT. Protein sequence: CASSLGLADWVNTEAFF.

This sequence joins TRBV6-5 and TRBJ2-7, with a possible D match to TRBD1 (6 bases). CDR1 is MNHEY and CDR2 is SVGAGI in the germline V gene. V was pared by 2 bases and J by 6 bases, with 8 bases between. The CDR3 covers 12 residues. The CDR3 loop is CASSYGGVEQYF. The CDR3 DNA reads TGTGCCAGCAGTTACGGGGGCGTCGAGCAGTACTTC.

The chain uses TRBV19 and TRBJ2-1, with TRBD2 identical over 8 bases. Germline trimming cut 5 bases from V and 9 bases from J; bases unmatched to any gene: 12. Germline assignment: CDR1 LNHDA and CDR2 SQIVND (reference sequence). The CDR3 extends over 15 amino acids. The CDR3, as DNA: TGTGCCAGTAGTTCCCCCGGGACTAGAACCAGTGAGCAGTTCTTC. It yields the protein CASSSPGTRTSEQFF. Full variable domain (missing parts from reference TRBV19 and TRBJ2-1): DGGITQSPKYLFRKEGQNVTLSCEQNLNHDAMYWYRQDPGQGLRLIYYSQIVNDFQKGDIAEGYSVSREKKESFPLTVTSAQKNPTAFYLCASSSPGTRTSEQFFGPGTRLTVL.

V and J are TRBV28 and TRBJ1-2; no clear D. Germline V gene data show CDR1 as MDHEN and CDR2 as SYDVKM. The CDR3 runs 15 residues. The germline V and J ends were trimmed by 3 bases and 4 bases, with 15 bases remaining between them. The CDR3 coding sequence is TGTGCCAGCAGTTTGAGAGGGCGAGGTTCCTATGGCTACACCTTC. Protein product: CASSLRGRGSYGYTF.

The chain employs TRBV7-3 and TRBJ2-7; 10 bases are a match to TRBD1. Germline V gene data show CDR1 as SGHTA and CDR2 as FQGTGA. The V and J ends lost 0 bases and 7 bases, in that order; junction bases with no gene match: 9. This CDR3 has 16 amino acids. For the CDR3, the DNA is TGTGCCAGCAGCTTAACCGCCGTCCCGGGACAGGGGGAGCAGTACTTC. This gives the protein CASSLTAVPGQGEQYF. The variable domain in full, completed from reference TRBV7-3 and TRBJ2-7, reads GAGVSQTPSNKVTEKGKYVELRCDPISGHTALYWYRQSLGQGPEFLIYFQGTGAADDSGLPNDRFFAVRPEGSVSTLKIQRTERGDSAVYLCASSLTAVPGQGEQYFGPGTRLTVT.

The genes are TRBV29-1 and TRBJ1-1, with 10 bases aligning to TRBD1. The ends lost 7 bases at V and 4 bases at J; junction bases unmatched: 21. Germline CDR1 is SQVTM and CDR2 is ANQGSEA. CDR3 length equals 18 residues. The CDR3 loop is CSGLGSVLTGGRGTEAFF. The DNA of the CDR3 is TGCAGCGGGCTGGGTAGCGTCCTGACAGGGGGCAGGGGCACTGAAGCTTTCTTT. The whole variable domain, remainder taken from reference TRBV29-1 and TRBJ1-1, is SAVISQKPSRDICQRGTSLTIQCQVDSQVTMMFWYRQQPGQSLTLIATANQGSEATYESGFVIDKFPISRPNLTFSTLTVSNMSPEDSSIYLCSGLGSVLTGGRGTEAFFGQGTRLTVV.

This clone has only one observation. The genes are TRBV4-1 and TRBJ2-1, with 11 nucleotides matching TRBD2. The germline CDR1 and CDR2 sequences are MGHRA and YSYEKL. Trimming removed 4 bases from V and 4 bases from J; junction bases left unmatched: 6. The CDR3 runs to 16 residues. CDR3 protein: CASSPWTSGYYNEQFF. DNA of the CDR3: TGCGCCAGCAGCCCCTGGACTAGCGGGTATTACAATGAGCAGTTCTTC.

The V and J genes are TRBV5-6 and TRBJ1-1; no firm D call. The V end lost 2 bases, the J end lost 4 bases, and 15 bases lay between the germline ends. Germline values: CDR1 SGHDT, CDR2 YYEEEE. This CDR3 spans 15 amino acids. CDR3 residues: CASSFNEGRATEAFF. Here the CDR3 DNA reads TGTGCCAGCAGCTTTAATGAGGGTCGGGCCACTGAAGCTTTCTTT.

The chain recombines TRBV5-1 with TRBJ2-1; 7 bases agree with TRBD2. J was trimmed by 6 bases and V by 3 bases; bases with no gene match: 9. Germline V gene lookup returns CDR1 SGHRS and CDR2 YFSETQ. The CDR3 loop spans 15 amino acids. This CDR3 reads CASSSWDSGGNEQFF. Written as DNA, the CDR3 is TGCGCCAGCAGCTCCTGGGACTCGGGGGGCAATGAGCAGTTCTTC.

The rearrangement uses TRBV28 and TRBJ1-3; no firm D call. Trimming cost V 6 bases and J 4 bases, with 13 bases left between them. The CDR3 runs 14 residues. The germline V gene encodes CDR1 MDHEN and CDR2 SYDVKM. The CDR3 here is CASSPPVRGNTIYF. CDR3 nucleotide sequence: TGTGCCAGCAGCCCCCCAGTGAGGGGAAACACCATATATTTT.

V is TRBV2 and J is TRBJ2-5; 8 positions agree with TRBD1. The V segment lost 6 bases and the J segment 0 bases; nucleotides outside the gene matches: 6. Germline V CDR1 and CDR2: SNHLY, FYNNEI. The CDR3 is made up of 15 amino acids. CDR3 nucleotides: TGTGCCAGCAGAGGGACAGGCGCGTACCAAGAGACCCAGTACTTC. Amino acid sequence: CASRGTGAYQETQYF.

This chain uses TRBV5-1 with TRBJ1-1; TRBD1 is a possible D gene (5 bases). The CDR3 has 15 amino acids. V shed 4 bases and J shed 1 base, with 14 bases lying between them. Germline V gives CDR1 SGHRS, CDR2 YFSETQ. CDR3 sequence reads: CASSTSRGRNTEAFF. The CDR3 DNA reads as TGCGCCAGCAGCACTTCCCGGGGGAGGAACACTGAAGCTTTCTTT.